These 11 T cell receptor beta chains came from one sample sequenced in a study of T cell repertoires in cytomegalovirus infection. One entry per CDR3 protein results from TCRdb running MiXCR on the reads. The data hold some 120,000 distinct CDR3 sequences, with about 31% observed a single time. Their antigens remain unidentified. The specimen comprised CD8+ T cells from cultured PBMCs, sampled from culture after CMV antigen stimulation. All receptors derive from a human donor in good health (CMV status not recorded). Some clones in this sample may be carry-over from other donors' samples.

This clonotype was picked up many times. This rearrangement joins TRBV6-1 to TRBJ2-7; D gene ambiguous. Germline values: CDR1 MNHNS, CDR2 SASEGT. The CDR3 has 15 residues. The ends were cut back, 4 bases at V and 0 bases at J, with 13 bases in the middle. CDR3 sequence reads: CASSAQQDASYEQYF. The CDR3 DNA follows: TGTGCCAGCAGTGCCCAGCAGGACGCCTCCTACGAGCAGTACTTC.

This clonotype was detected only a few times. The V and J genes are TRBV7-6 and TRBJ1-1, with no clear D. CDR1 is SGHVS and CDR2 is FNYEAQ in the germline V gene. Trimming removed 0 bases from V and 4 bases from J, with 12 bases in between. The CDR3 is 15 amino acids. CDR3 DNA sequence: TGTGCCAGCAGCTTAGCGTCGGGGTTGGGCACTGAAGCTTTCTTT. Protein product: CASSLASGLGTEAFF.

The chain employs TRBV6-1 and TRBJ2-7; 7 bases line up with TRBD1. This CDR3 has 15 residues. V was pared by 4 bases and J by 1 base, with 7 bases of the junction left unmatched. The germline gives CDR1 MNHNS, CDR2 SASEGT. The CDR3 is CASSGIRGQSYEQYF. CDR3 DNA: TGTGCCAGCAGTGGAATCCGGGGACAGTCCTACGAGCAGTACTTC.

This clonotype occurred a few times. V usage is TRBV6-5 and J usage is TRBJ1-4, with 8 bases lining up with TRBD1. The V gene end was trimmed by 6 bases and the J gene end by 8 bases; junction bases not matched to a gene: 8. Germline assignment: CDR1 MNHEY and CDR2 SVGAGI. CDR3 length: 14 residues. The CDR3 region is CASSRTGLREKLFF. The CDR3 DNA follows: TGTGCCAGCAGCCGGACAGGGTTGAGGGAAAAACTGTTTTTT.

A word on this clonotype: The germline gene is not matched at one end of the junction; a read error may be the cause. The chain employs TRBV7-7 and TRBJ2-1, with 9 bases identical to TRBD1. The CDR3 loop spans 17 amino acids. Germline V gene lookup returns CDR1 SSHAT and CDR2 FNYEAQ (reference sequence). The CDR3 region is CASSPGTGTISYNEQFF. CDR3 nucleotide sequence: TGTGCTAGCAGTCCCGGGACAGGGACGATCAGCTACAATGAGCAGTTCTTC.

Worth noting for this clonotype: A much larger clone is a single base away; this may be a read error. The rearrangement links TRBV12-3 or TRBV12-4 to TRBJ1-1, with TRBD1 identical over 10 bases. This CDR3 comprises 16 residues. The ends lost 7 bases at V and 1 base at J; junction bases unmatched: 9. As DNA, the CDR3 is TGTGCCAGCAAATCGCTGGGACAGGGGTGGAACACTGAAGCTTTCTTT. It is translated as CASKSLGQGWNTEAFF.

This chain connects TRBV27 to TRBJ2-7, with TRBD1 matching over 8 bases. The CDR3 consists of 14 residues. Germline V lookup: CDR1 MNHEY, CDR2 SMNVEV (reference sequence). V lost 5 bases and J lost 3; bases outside the gene matches: 6. The CDR3 DNA follows: TGTGCCAGCAGTCCGGGACAGGAGGGCTACGAGCAGTACTTC. Translation gives CASSPGQEGYEQYF.

This clonotype was recorded a few times. The V and J genes are TRBV12-3 or TRBV12-4 and TRBJ2-5, with 7 bases that match TRBD2. The CDR3 consists of 16 residues. J gave up 5 bases and V 4 bases, and 13 bases lay outside the gene matches. The DNA for the CDR3 is TGTGCCAGCAGTTCCCCCGGACTAGAGGGCGAGGAGACCCAGTACTTC. This translates into CASSSPGLEGEETQYF.

This clonotype was observed at least ten times. The chain carries TRBV7-2 and TRBJ2-1; possibly TRBD1 for D (6 bases). V was cut by 1 base and J by 9 bases, with 7 bases left in between. The germline gives CDR1 SGHTA, CDR2 FQGNSA. The length of the CDR3 is 12 residues. The CDR3 nucleotides are TGTGCCAGCAGCTTAGTAGGGGGTGAGCAGTTCTTC. Translation gives CASSLVGGEQFF.

V gene TRBV7-6 combines with J gene TRBJ2-3, with D hard to call. Germline V gene sequence: CDR1 SGHVS, CDR2 FNYEAQ. The CDR3 runs to 14 residues. The V end was cut by 2 bases, the J end by 4 bases, with 10 bases between. The CDR3 DNA follows: TGTGCCAGCAGCTTACTAGGACCGGCAGATACGCAGTATTTT. It translates to CASSLLGPADTQYF.

Only a few counts were recorded for this clonotype. J is TRBJ2-2 and V is TRBV7-9; 8 bases map to TRBD1. CDR3 size: 16 residues. Germline V gives CDR1 SEHNR, CDR2 FQNEAQ (reference sequence). With 2 bases clipped from V and 8 bases from J, the junction kept 10 bases outside the gene matches. CDR3 nucleotide sequence: TGTGCCAGCAGCTTACCAGTCCGGGACAGGTCTGGGGAGCTGTTTTTT. As protein: CASSLPVRDRSGELFF.